The sequence of this T cell receptor beta chain was determined in a study of CD8 T cells in Susac syndrome. Study-wide points: It was acknowledged in the study that the number of individuals who were included in its TCR sequencing and HLA analysis was relatively small. Susac CD8+ cells expanded clonally the most in TEMRA cells and in active patients.

Random hexamers were used to reverse transcribe an amount of roughly 0.5 to 1 ug RNA. Using its own MiXCR run on the immunoSEQ multiplex PCR reads, TCRdb lists one record per CDR3 protein. This sample has around 85,000 distinct CDR3 sequences, with about 95% found just once. V was clipped by 3 bases and J by 1 base, with 15 bases between them. The CDR3 covers 16 residues. Germline V CDR1 and CDR2: LNHNV, YYDKDF (reference sequence). As for this clonotype: The antigen remains unidentified.

The diagnostic criteria were recently defined, and patients with Susac syndrome met them for definite or probable disease. TEMRA cells were FACS-enriched and CD8+ and CD4+ T cells negatively isolated. Sequenced material: CD8+ T cells from PBMCs. The clonotype originates from a human donor with Susac syndrome. The chain combines TRBV15 with TRBJ2-5, with a possible D match to TRBD2 (5 bases). CDR3 amino acids: CATSSRTRGFQETQYF. The CDR3 DNA follows: TGTGCCACCAGCAGCCGGACCAGAGGGTTCCAAGAGACCCAGTACTTC.